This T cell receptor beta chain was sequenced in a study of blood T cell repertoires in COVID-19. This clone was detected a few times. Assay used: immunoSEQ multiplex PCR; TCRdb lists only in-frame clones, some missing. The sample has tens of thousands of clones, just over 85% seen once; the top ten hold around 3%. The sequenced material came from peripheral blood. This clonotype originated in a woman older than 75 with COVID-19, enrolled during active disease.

CDR3 amino acids: CASSPPGGYEQYF. In DNA form, the CDR3 reads TGTGCCAGCAGCCCCCCCGGCGGCTACGAGCAGTACTTC. The chain is built from TRBV14 and TRBJ2-7; unclear D gene. This CDR3 is built from 13 residues. Germline CDR1 is SGHDN and CDR2 is FVKESK. V lost 4 bases and J lost 3, with 10 bases in between. Full variable domain (missing parts from reference TRBV14 and TRBJ2-7): EAGVTQFPSHSVIEKGQTVTLRCDPISGHDNLYWYRRVMGKEIKFLLHFVKESKQDESGMPNNRFLAERTGGTYSTLKVQPAELEDSGVYFCASSPPGGYEQYFGPGTRLTVT.